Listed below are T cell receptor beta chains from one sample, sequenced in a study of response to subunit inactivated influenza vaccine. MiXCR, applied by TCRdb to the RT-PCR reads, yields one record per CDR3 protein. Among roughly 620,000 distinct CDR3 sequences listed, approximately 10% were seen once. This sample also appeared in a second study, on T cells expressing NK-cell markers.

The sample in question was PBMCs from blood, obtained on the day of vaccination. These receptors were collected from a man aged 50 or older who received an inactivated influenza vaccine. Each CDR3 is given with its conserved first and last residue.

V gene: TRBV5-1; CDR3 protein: CASSHGWDVNTGELFF
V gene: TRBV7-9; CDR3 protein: CASEIGQGNRNEQFF
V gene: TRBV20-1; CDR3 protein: CSARVIALADGYNEQFF
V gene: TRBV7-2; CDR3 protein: CASSHREYLYEQYF
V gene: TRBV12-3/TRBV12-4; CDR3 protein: CASKPGSRGYGYTF
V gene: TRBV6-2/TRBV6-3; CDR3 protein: CASNRRNTEAFF
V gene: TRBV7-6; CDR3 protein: CASSLGQNFQETQYF
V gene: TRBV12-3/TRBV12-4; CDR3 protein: CASSSLAGIAFF
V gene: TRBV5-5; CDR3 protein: CASSLGPTSGRFYEQYF
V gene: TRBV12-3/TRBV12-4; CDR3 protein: CASSPRTSGELFF
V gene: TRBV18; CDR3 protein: CASSPRGQGISYEQYF
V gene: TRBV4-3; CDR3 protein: CASSQPGHGENIQYF
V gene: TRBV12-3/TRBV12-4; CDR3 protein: CASSPGVQRNIQYF
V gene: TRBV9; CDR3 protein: CASSVDYRYSQETQYF
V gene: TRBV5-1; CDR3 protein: CASSPDGTATYEQYF
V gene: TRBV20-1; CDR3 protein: CSAPGLAGQEQFF
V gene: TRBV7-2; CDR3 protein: CASSFSGLAGSEQFF
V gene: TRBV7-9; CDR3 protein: CASSPRDRGIGETQYF
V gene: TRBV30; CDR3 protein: CAWSWTSGRETQYF
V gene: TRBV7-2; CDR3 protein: CASSTGENTIYF
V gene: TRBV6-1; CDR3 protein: CASRLHREGQPQHF
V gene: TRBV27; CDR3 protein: CASSDTGGGRGQIYEQYF
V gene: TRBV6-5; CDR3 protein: CASSYSGGGFYEQYF
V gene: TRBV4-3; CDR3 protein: CASSPHLRTSANTGELFF
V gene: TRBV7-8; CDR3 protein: CASRPFRGTYEQYF
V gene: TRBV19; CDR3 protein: CASSIGTADTQYF
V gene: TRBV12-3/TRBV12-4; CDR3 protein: CASSPGGSMAEAFF
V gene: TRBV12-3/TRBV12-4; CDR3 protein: CASSFGGLGLMQFF
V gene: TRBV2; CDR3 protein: CASKGTYNEQFF
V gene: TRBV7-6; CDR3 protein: CASSSIGTSAHNEQFF
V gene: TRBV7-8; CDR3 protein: CASSPKTGTTRMNTEAFF
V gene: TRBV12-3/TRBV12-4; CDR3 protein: CASRTGTPTYEQYF
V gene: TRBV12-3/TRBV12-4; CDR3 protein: CASSFSTGTGAYEQHF
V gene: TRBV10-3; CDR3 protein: CATRTRGGASYEQYF
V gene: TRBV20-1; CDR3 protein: CSAGGRTTDTQYF
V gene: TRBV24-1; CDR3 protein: CATSREAPYNEQFF
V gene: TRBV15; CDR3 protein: CATRSIDHSYEQYF
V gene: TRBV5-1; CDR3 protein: CASSLAGQGSLPYEQYF
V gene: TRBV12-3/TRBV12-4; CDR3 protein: CASSRLGLAGRYNEQFF
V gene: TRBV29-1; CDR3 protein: CSVIHISSYNEQFF
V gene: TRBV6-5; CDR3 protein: CASSYSFLGYTEAFF
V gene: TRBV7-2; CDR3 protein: CASSVGQGVYKEQFF
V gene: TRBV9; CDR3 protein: CASSVGPAREGYEQYF
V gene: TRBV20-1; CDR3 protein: CSATNGPQHNYGYTF
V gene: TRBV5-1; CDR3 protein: CASSLGHRNYEQYF
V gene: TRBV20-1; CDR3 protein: CSASPGRNTGELFF
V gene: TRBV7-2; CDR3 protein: CASSSGNRDTQYF
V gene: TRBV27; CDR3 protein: CASRPGSGRSFAKNIQYF
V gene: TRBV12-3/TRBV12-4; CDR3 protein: CASSWGAREPQHF
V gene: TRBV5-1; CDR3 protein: CASSLGPGVQETQYF
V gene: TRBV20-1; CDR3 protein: CSARAPGIAAYNEQFF
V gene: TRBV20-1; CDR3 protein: CSPINSGGAYEQFF